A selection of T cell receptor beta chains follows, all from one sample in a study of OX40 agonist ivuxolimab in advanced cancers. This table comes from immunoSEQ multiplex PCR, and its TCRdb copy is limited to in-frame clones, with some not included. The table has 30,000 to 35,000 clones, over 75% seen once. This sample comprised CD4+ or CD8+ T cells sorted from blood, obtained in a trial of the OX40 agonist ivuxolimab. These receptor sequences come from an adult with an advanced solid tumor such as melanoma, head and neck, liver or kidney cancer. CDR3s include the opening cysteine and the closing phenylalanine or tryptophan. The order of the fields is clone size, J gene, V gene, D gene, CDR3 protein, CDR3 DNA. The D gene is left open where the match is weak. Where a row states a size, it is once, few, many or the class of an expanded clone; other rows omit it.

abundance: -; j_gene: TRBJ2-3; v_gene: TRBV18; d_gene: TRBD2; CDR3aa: CASSPGGADTQYF; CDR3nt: TGTGCCAGCTCACCAGGGGGGGCAGATACGCAGTATTTT
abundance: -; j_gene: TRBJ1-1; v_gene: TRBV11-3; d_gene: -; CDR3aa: CASSLLVNTEAFF; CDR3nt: TGTGCCAGCAGTCTGTTAGTAAACACTGAAGCTTTCTTT
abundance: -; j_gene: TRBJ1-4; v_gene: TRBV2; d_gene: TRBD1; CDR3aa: CASSRGHRREKLFF; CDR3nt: TGTGCCAGCAGCAGGGGGCATAGACGTGAAAAACTGTTTTTT
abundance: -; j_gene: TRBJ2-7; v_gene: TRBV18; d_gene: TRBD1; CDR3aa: CASSPGTGAYEQYF; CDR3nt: TGTGCCAGCTCACCAGGGACAGGGGCCTACGAGCAGTACTTC
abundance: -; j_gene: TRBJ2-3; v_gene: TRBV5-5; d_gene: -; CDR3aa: CASRKGPGTDTQYF; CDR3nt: TGTGCCAGCAGAAAGGGACCGGGCACAGATACGCAGTATTTT
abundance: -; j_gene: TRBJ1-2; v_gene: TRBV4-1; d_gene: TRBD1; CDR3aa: CASSHQGESNYGYTF; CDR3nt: TGCGCCAGCAGCCATCAGGGGGAGTCGAACTATGGCTACACCTTC
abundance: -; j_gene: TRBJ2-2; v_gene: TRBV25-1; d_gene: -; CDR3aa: CASTSLGWDAGELFF; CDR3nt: TGTGCCAGCACCTCGTTAGGCTGGGATGCCGGGGAGCTGTTTTTT
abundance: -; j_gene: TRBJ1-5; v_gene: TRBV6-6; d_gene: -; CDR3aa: CASRSSENQPQHF; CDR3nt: TGTGCCAGCAGGTCCAGTGAGAATCAGCCCCAGCATTTT
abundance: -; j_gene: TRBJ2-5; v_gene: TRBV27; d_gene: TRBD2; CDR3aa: CASSFRGGEVETQYF; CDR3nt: TGTGCCAGCAGTTTTCGTGGGGGGGAGGTGGAGACCCAGTACTTC
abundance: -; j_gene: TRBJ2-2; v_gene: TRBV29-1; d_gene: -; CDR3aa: CSVQGTNPNTGELFF; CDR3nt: TGCAGCGTTCAGGGGACCAATCCGAACACCGGGGAGCTGTTTTTT
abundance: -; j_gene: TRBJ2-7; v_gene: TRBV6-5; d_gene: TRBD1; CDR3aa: CASSYGQGFDEQYF; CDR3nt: TGTGCCAGCAGTTACGGACAGGGTTTCGACGAGCAGTACTTC
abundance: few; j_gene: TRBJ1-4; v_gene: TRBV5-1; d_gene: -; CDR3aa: CASSLEGTGNEKLFF; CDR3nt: TGCGCCAGCAGCTTGGAAGGCACAGGGAACGAAAAACTGTTTTTT
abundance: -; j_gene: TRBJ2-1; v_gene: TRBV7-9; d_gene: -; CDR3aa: CASSLRTDSYNEQFF; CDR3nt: TGTGCCAGCAGCTTAAGGACGGACAGCTACAATGAGCAGTTCTTC
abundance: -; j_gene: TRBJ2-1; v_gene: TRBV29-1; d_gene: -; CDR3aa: CSARTVNEQFF; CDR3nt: TGCAGCGCTCGGACCGTCAATGAGCAGTTCTTC
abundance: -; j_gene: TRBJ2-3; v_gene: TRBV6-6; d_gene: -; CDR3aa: CASSTRAGSTDTQYF; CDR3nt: TGTGCCAGCAGTACCCGTGCGGGGAGCACAGATACGCAGTATTTT
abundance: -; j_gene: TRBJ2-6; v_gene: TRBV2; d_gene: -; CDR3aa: CASSEVAGANVLTF; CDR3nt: TGTGCCAGCAGTGAGGTCGCTGGGGCCAACGTCCTGACTTTC
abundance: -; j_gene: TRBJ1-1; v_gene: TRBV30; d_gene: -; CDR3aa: CAWMGGGVAFF; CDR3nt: TGTGCCTGGATGGGGGGGGGCGTAGCTTTCTTT
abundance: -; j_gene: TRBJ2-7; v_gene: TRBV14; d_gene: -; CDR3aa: CASSQDRRNEQYF; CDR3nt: TGTGCCAGCAGCCAAGATCGGCGAAACGAGCAGTACTTC
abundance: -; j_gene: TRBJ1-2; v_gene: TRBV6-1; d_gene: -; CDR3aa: CASSSDRGQDGYTF; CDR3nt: TGTGCCAGCAGTTCCGACCGGGGGCAGGATGGCTACACCTTC
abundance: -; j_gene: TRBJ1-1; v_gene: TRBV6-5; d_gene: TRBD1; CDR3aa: CASSYTWGQGITEAFF; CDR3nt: TGTGCCAGCAGTTACACATGGGGACAGGGGATCACTGAAGCTTTCTTT
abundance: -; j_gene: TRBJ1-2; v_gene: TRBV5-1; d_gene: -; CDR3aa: CASSSKGSGIGKSLDGYTF; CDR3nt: TGCGCCAGCAGCTCCAAGGGGTCAGGAATCGGTAAATCTTTAGATGGCTACACCTTC
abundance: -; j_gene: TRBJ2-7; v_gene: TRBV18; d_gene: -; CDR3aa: CASSRESEQYF; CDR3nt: TGTGCCAGCTCGAGGGAGTCGGAGCAGTACTTC